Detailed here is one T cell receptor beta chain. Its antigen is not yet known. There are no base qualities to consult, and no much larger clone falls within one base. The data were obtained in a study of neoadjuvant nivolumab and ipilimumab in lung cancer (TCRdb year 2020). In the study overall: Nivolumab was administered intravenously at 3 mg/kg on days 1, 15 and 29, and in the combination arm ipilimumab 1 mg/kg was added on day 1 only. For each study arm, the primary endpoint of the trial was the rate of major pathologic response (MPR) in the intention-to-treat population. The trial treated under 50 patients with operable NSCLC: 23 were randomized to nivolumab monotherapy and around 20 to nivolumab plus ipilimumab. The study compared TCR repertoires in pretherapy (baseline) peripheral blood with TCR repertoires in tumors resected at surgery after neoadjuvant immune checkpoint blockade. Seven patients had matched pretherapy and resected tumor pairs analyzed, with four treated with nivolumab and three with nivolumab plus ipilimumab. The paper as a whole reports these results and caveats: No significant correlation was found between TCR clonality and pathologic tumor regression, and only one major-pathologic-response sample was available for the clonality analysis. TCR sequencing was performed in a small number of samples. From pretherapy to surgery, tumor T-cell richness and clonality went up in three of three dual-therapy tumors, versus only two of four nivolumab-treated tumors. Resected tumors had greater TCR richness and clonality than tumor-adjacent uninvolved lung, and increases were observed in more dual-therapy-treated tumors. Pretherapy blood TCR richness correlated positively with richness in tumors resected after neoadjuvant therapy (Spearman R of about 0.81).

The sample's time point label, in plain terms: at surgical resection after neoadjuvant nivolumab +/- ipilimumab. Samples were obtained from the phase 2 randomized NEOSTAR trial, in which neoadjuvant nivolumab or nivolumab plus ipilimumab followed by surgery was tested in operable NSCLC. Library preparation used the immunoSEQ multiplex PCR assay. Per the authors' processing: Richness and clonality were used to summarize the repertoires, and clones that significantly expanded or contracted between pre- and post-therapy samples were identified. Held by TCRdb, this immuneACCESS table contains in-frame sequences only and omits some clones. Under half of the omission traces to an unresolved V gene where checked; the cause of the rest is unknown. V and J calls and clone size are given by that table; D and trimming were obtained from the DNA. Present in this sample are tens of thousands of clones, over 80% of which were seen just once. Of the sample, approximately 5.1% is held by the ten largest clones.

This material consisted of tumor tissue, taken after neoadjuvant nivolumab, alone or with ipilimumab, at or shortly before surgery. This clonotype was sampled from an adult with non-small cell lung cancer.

The base sequence is TGTGCCAGCAGCTTGGGGGAGGGGAGTCGCTACACCTTC. Its amino acids are CASSLGEGSRYTF. The rearranged chain carries TRBV5-5 and TRBJ1-2, and possibly TRBD1, on 5 matching bases. V drops 0 bases and J drops 9 bases, leaving 12 bases in between. CDR1 is given as SGHKS and CDR2 as YYEKEE, both from the germline V gene (reference sequence). CDR3 length: 13 amino acids, cysteine to phenylalanine. Here the CDR3 DNA is all that survives: 39 bases in frame from base 1.